Sequencing of this T cell receptor beta chain was carried out in a study of post-analysis software for immune sequencing data. Study background: The study covered relapsing-remitting, secondary progressive and progressive-relapsing courses of multiple sclerosis. Study conclusions and caveats: Normalized Chao1 diversity was significantly reduced in patients versus controls. Samples prepared in the same batch strongly co-clustered by F measure. The five TRBV segments detected at higher frequency in patients than in controls included TRBV5-6, TRBV5-1 and TRBV20-1.

cDNA libraries for TCR beta contained unique molecular identifiers. Input populations of about 0.9 to 10 million T cells gave rise to some 500,000 cDNA molecules. TCRdb re-called the PCR reads through MiXCR, storing one row per CDR3 protein. The sample holds 750,000 to 950,000 distinct CDR3 sequences; approximately 53% are singletons and the top ten take 4% to 5.5%. The V gene's germline CDR1 is DFQATT and CDR2 SNEGSKA (reference sequence). This CDR3 contains 12 residues. V was trimmed by 3 bases and J by 1 base, leaving 7 bases between them. In the case of this clonotype: The antigen remains undetermined. With a much larger clone just one base away, this may be a read error.

This clonotype was sampled from a girl aged 5-17 years with multiple sclerosis. The gene calls are TRBV20-1 and TRBJ2-7; D ambiguous. The sequencing input was blood. CDR3: CSASKDSYEQYF. The CDR3 region has the DNA TGCAGTGCTAGCAAGGATTCCTACGAGCAGTACTTC.